These 20 T cell receptor beta chains came from one sample sequenced in a study of T cell changes during pregnancy in multiple sclerosis. The protocol was immunoSEQ multiplex PCR, while the TCRdb copy is restricted to in-frame clones and leaves out a portion. The sample carries some 87,000 clones, roughly 95% recorded once. Source: peripheral blood, taken in the second trimester of pregnancy. Receptors originate from a female donor with multiple sclerosis, enrolled in a pregnancy study.

The rearrangement uses TRBV9 and TRBJ2-7; maybe TRBD1 (5 bases). The V gene lost 0 bases and the J gene lost 0 bases, with 7 bases spanning the gap. Germline-derived CDR1 and CDR2 are SGDLS and YYNGEE. This CDR3 has 14 residues. The CDR3 nucleotides are TGTGCCAGCAGCGTAGGACAGCTCTCCTACGAGCAGTACTTC. Protein product: CASSVGQLSYEQYF.

The chain employs TRBV7-3 and TRBJ2-7; D is possibly TRBD1 (5 bases). The CDR3 is 15 residues long. V shed 1 base and J shed 2 bases, with 12 bases lying between them. The germline V gene has CDR1 SGHTA and CDR2 FQGTGA. The CDR3 protein is CASSLMPGNPYEQYF. The CDR3 coding sequence is TGTGCCAGCAGCTTAATGCCAGGGAATCCCTACGAGCAGTACTTC.

This clone was observed a single time. The chain has TRBV18 and TRBJ1-1; no firm D call. The CDR3 sequence is 14 residues long. Germline V CDR1 and CDR2: KGHSH, LQKENI. V was cut by 6 bases and J by 5 bases, with 16 bases left in between. The CDR3 spells CASSPSARITEAFF. CDR3 coding DNA: TGTGCCAGCTCCCCATCCGCGAGGATAACTGAAGCTTTCTTT.

The rearrangement links TRBV28 to TRBJ2-7; 8 bases line up with TRBD1. Germline CDR1 reads MDHEN; CDR2 reads SYDVKM. This CDR3 has 15 amino acids. V shed 9 bases, J shed 6 bases, and the junction held 16 bases outside the gene matches. The CDR3 loop is CASRTAGTGSGEQYF. The CDR3 DNA reads as TGTGCCAGTCGTACCGCCGGGACAGGATCCGGCGAGCAGTACTTC. Full variable domain (outside the CDR3, taken from reference TRBV28 and TRBJ2-7): DVKVTQSSRYLVKRTGEKVFLECVQDMDHENMFWYRQDPGLGLRLIYFSYDVKMKEKGDIPEGYSVSREKKERFSLILESASTNQTSMYLCASRTAGTGSGEQYFGPGTRLTVT.

The chain links TRBV5-1 to TRBJ2-7; 7 nucleotides match TRBD1. V dropped 4 bases and J dropped 5; count of bases not matched to a gene: 18. The CDR3 runs 17 residues. From germline, CDR1 is SGHRS and CDR2 YFSETQ. DNA of the CDR3: TGCGCCAGCAGCCTCAGGACAGGTTCGCCGCCGGATAACGAGCAGTACTTC. It codes for CASSLRTGSPPDNEQYF.

A single count supports this clone. The chain carries TRBV9 and TRBJ2-7, with a tentative D call TRBD2 (6 bases). This CDR3 has 14 residues. Germline V lookup: CDR1 SGDLS, CDR2 YYNGEE. V lost 0 bases and J 3 bases, leaving 10 bases between the germline ends. This CDR3 reads CASSVGDLGYEQYF. The CDR3 DNA is TGTGCCAGCAGCGTAGGGGACTTGGGCTACGAGCAGTACTTC.

The chain recombines TRBV7-6 with TRBJ2-7; 8 bases are shared with TRBD1. CDR1 and CDR2 from the germline V gene are SGHVS and FNYEAQ. Losses at the gene ends were 4 bases for V and 8 bases for J; bases not matched to a gene: 10. The CDR3 is 14 amino acids. The CDR3 region has the DNA TGTGCCAGCAGCTCCCTCGGACAGGGCAGTCAGCAGTACTTC. It specifies CASSSLGQGSQQYF.

The chain recombines TRBV6-1 with TRBJ2-5; D not certain. There are 15 residues in the CDR3. V was trimmed by 4 bases and J by 1 base, leaving 13 bases between them. Per germline, CDR1 MNHNS and CDR2 SASEGT. The CDR3 DNA reads as TGTGCCAGCAGTGGCAAAAACTGGGCCCAAGAGACCCAGTACTTC. As protein: CASSGKNWAQETQYF.

This sequence joins TRBV28 and TRBJ1-1; the D is unclear. Germline V gives CDR1 MDHEN, CDR2 SYDVKM. Trimming shortened V by 8 bases and J by 2 bases, and 9 bases separated the two germline ends. The CDR3 totals 12 residues. The CDR3 DNA sequence: TGTGCCAGCGGCAGCGAAAACACTGAAGCTTTCTTT. It yields the protein CASGSENTEAFF.

V is TRBV19 and J is TRBJ2-1; 7 nucleotides agree with TRBD2. The V and J ends lost 3 bases and 4 bases, in that order; junction bases with no gene match: 9. This CDR3 contains 16 residues. CDR1 is LNHDA and CDR2 is SQIVND in the germline V gene (reference sequence). CDR3 in DNA: TGTGCCAGTAGTATCACCACCAGCGGGACTTACAATGAGCAGTTCTTC. Amino acids: CASSITTSGTYNEQFF. The variable domain in full, completed from reference TRBV19 and TRBJ2-1, reads DGGITQSPKYLFRKEGQNVTLSCEQNLNHDAMYWYRQDPGQGLRLIYYSQIVNDFQKGDIAEGYSVSREKKESFPLTVTSAQKNPTAFYLCASSITTSGTYNEQFFGPGTRLTVL.

A word on this clone: The junction shows a germline mismatch at one end, possibly a read error. The rearrangement joins TRBV27 to TRBJ2-3; no reliable D call. The CDR3 has 13 amino acids. CDR1 and CDR2 (germline): MNHEY, SMNVEV (reference sequence). The CDR3 DNA sequence: TGTGCCAGCAGTCTTTCTGTTGGAGCCCTCATAATTTTT. Translating gives CASSLSVGALIIF.

The V call is TRBV28, the J call TRBJ2-7, with 9 positions matching TRBD1. CDR3 size: 17 residues. The V segment lost 2 bases and the J segment 2 bases; nucleotides outside the gene matches: 10. Per germline, CDR1 MDHEN and CDR2 SYDVKM. CDR3 coding DNA: TGTGCCAGCAGTTTAGGGACAGGGATTCATCGGGCCTACGAGCAGTACTTC. Translated, it gives CASSLGTGIHRAYEQYF.

The count of this clone is one. The chain has TRBV19 and TRBJ2-1; 10 bases map to TRBD1. J lost 4 bases, V lost 4 bases, and 7 bases had no gene match. Germline-derived CDR1 and CDR2 are LNHDA and SQIVND (reference sequence). The CDR3 spans 16 residues. The CDR3 sequence: CASSTLTGQGYNEQFF. For the CDR3, the DNA is TGTGCCAGTAGTACTTTAACGGGACAGGGGTACAATGAGCAGTTCTTC.

The chain employs TRBV15 and TRBJ2-7; 13 bases line up with TRBD2. The CDR3 sequence is 15 residues long. Germline V gene lookup returns CDR1 LNHNV and CDR2 YYDKDF (reference sequence). V lost 5 bases, J lost 5 bases, and 6 bases stayed unmatched. CDR3 sequence: CATSARLAGGNEQYF. The CDR3 region has the DNA TGTGCCACCAGCGCACGACTAGCGGGAGGAAACGAGCAGTACTTC.

The chain recombines TRBV4-1 with TRBJ2-3; 9 bases fit TRBD2. This CDR3 comprises 14 residues. V was pared by 6 bases and J by 0 bases, with 1 base of the junction left unmatched. Germline-derived CDR1 and CDR2 are MGHRA and YSYEKL. The CDR3 sequence: CASSLAGSTDTQYF. CDR3 bases: TGCGCCAGCAGTCTAGCGGGGAGCACAGATACGCAGTATTTT.

This rearrangement joins TRBV5-1 to TRBJ1-2; TRBD1 matches at 7 bases. This CDR3 has 17 amino acids. V was clipped by 2 bases and J by 4 bases; unmatched bases: 14. Germline V gene data show CDR1 as SGHRS and CDR2 as YFSETQ. The CDR3 DNA follows: TGCGCCAGCAGCTTAACCTCTCTACAGGGGTCCCTCTATGGCTACACCTTC. Its translation is CASSLTSLQGSLYGYTF.

The V gene is TRBV29-1, the J gene TRBJ2-3; 10 positions match TRBD2. V trimming: 4 bases; J trimming: 5 bases; junction bases outside the gene matches: 9. This CDR3 region has 15 residues. The V gene's germline CDR1 is SQVTM and CDR2 ANQGSEA. CDR3 sequence (DNA): TGCAGCGTTGCGGAGAGCGGGGGGGCCCAAGATACGCAGTATTTT. Amino acid sequence: CSVAESGGAQDTQYF.

This chain links TRBV5-4 with TRBJ1-2; D is perhaps TRBD1 (6 bases). The length of the CDR3 is 13 residues. Trimming left V 3 bases short and J 8 bases short, with 14 bases between. Germline CDR1 is SGHNT and CDR2 is YYREEE (reference sequence). This CDR3 reads CASSSQGGTGYTF. The CDR3 DNA is TGTGCCAGCAGCTCACAGGGAGGGACGGGCTACACCTTC.

The V and J genes are TRBV7-2 and TRBJ2-2; D ambiguous. The V gene lost 6 bases and the J gene lost 1 base, with 3 bases spanning the gap. CDR3 length equals 12 residues. Germline loops: CDR1 SGHTA, CDR2 FQGNSA. The CDR3 is CASRRNTGELFF. DNA of the CDR3: TGTGCCAGCAGGAGGAACACCGGGGAGCTGTTTTTT.

The DNA for the CDR3 is TGTGCCAGCAGCTTACAACCTGACAGTCTGAACACTGAAGCTTTCTTT. Translating gives CASSLQPDSLNTEAFF. This rearrangement joins TRBV7-6 to TRBJ1-1; D is possibly TRBD1 (5 bases). Per the germline V gene, CDR1 is SGHVS and CDR2 is FNYEAQ. CDR3 length: 16 amino acids. V lost 2 bases and J 0 bases, leaving 13 bases between the germline ends. Filled out from reference TRBV7-6 and TRBJ1-1, the complete variable domain reads GAGVSQSPRYKVTKRGQDVALRCDPISGHVSLYWYRQALGQGPEFLTYFNYEAQQDKSGLPNDRFSAERPEGSISTLTIQRTEQRDSAMYRCASSLQPDSLNTEAFFGQGTRLTVV.